Below are 21 T cell receptor beta chains sequenced from a single sample in a study of shared clonotypes between healthy human individuals. Data came from immunoSEQ multiplex PCR; TCRdb stores just in-frame clones and leaves some out. The profile shows 850,000 to 1,100,000 clones, roughly 80% of them singletons. The sequenced material came from memory CD4+ T cells from PBMCs. The subset is: CD45RA-negative fraction. The receptors derive from a man aged 18 to 35 in good health. Some clones in this sample may be carry-over from other donors' samples.

This clone has a handful of counts. The chain couples TRBV2 to TRBJ2-2; D ambiguous. The germline V gene has CDR1 SNHLY and CDR2 FYNNEI. The CDR3 has 12 residues. V was cut by 6 bases and J by 8 bases, with 10 bases left in between. CDR3 DNA sequence: TGTGCCAGCAGCCAGCACCTGGGGGAGCTGTTTTTT. Protein: CASSQHLGELFF. Based on the CDR3 plus reference TRBV2 and TRBJ2-2, the full variable domain is EPEVTQTPSHQVTQMGQEVILRCVPISNHLYFYWYRQILGQKVEFLVSFYNNEISEKSEIFDDQFSVERPDGSNFTLKIRSTKLEDSAMYFCASSQHLGELFFGEGSRLTVL.

This sequence joins TRBV2 and TRBJ2-3, with 11 bases that match TRBD2. V gave up 5 bases and J gave up 2 bases; unmatched junction bases: 9. The CDR3 length is 17 residues. Germline assignment: CDR1 SNHLY and CDR2 FYNNEI. The CDR3 loop is CASSTPGLADFTDTQYF. Written as DNA, the CDR3 is TGTGCCAGCAGTACCCCGGGACTAGCGGACTTCACAGATACGCAGTATTTT.

The rearrangement links TRBV5-1 to TRBJ1-1, with D possibly TRBD1 on 6 matching bases. The CDR3 consists of 14 residues. Trimming pared 3 bases from V and 3 bases from J, leaving 12 bases between. The germline gives CDR1 SGHRS, CDR2 YFSETQ. CDR3 loop: CASSSQGQDTEAFF. The CDR3 DNA sequence: TGCGCCAGCAGCTCCCAGGGGCAGGACACTGAAGCTTTCTTT.

With respect to this clone: Within the sample, other DNA sequences also encode this same CDR3. This chain connects TRBV28 to TRBJ1-2; D is possibly TRBD1 (5 bases). Trimming took off 3 bases at V and 2 bases at J, with 10 bases between the two ends. The germline gives CDR1 MDHEN, CDR2 SYDVKM. The CDR3 runs 14 residues. The CDR3 DNA sequence: TGTGCCAGCAGTTTGCCAGGGACCAACTATGGCTACACCTTC. Translating it yields CASSLPGTNYGYTF.

This rearrangement joins TRBV6-4 to TRBJ1-6, with D perhaps matching TRBD1 (5 bases). This CDR3 has 15 amino acids. CDR1 and CDR2 from the germline V gene are MRHNA and SNTAGT. The V gene lost 5 bases and the J gene lost 6 bases, with 14 bases spanning the gap. The CDR3 loop is CASSLSGTGNSPLHF. The CDR3 DNA sequence: TGTGCCAGCAGTCTATCCGGGACGGGTAATTCACCCCTCCACTTT.

The rearrangement joins TRBV5-1 to TRBJ2-3, with 8 bases matching TRBD2. Germline-derived CDR1 and CDR2 are SGHRS and YFSETQ. Losses at the gene ends were 5 bases for V and 0 bases for J; bases not matched to a gene: 8. The length of the CDR3 is 16 residues. The CDR3 is CASSLRAGGSTDTQYF. As DNA, the CDR3 is TGCGCCAGCAGTTTGAGGGCGGGAGGAAGCACAGATACGCAGTATTTT.

The V gene is TRBV21-1, the J gene TRBJ2-1; the table gives TRBD1 as D, unverified against the DNA. TRBV21-1 is assigned pseudogene status. This CDR3 has 16 amino acids. CDR3 coding DNA: TGTGCCAGCAGCAAAGCGGTGCAGGGCTCCTACAATGAGCAGTTCTTC. It is translated as CASSKAVQGSYNEQFF.

This clone was seen once. The V and J genes are TRBV6-5 and TRBJ1-3, with D unclear. Trimming shortened V by 0 bases and J by 4 bases, and 4 bases separated the two germline ends. The CDR3 is 13 residues long. CDR1 is MNHEY and CDR2 is SVGAGI in the germline V gene. This CDR3 is CASSYSRGNTIYF. In DNA, the CDR3 is TGTGCCAGCAGTTACTCGCGAGGAAACACCATATATTTT.

The CDR3 loop reads CASSRLRSLKTQYF. The DNA for the CDR3 is TGTGCCAGCAGTCGCCTTCGAAGTCTGAAGACCCAGTACTTC. This chain connects TRBV28 to TRBJ2-5, with D unclear. Trimming left V 5 bases short and J 6 bases short, with 16 bases between. Germline V gene sequence: CDR1 MDHEN, CDR2 SYDVKM. This CDR3 spans 14 amino acids.

The rearrangement links TRBV5-1 to TRBJ2-7, with 8 bases matching TRBD1. The CDR3 covers 15 residues. With 0 bases clipped from V and 2 bases from J, the junction kept 4 bases outside the gene matches. The V gene's germline CDR1 is SGHRS and CDR2 YFSETQ. The CDR3 protein is CASSLGAGGAYEQYF. CDR3 nucleotide sequence: TGCGCCAGCAGCTTGGGGGCAGGGGGCGCCTACGAGCAGTACTTC.

This clone has a single count. V is TRBV29-1 and J is TRBJ2-5; maybe TRBD1 (6 bases). CDR3 length equals 13 residues. V was trimmed by 4 bases and J by 4 bases, leaving 13 bases between them. Germline CDR1 reads SQVTM; CDR2 reads ANQGSEA. CDR3 bases: TGCAGCGTTGGCAGGATCAGGGGAGAGACCCAGTACTTC. Amino acid sequence: CSVGRIRGETQYF.

Regarding this clone: With a much larger clone just one base away, this may be a read error. Other nucleotide sequences in the sample specify the same CDR3. The rearrangement uses TRBV30 and TRBJ1-3; D unresolved. The CDR3 spans 12 residues. V was cut by 0 bases and J by 4 bases, with 4 bases left in between. Germline V lookup: CDR1 GTSNPN, CDR2 SVGIG (reference sequence). CDR3 DNA sequence: TGTGCCTGGAGTGTTGGCGGAAACACCATATATTTT. It codes for CAWSVGGNTIYF.

V gene TRBV5-1 combines with J gene TRBJ2-7, with 10 positions matching TRBD2. The CDR3 is 19 residues long. Germline CDR1 reads SGHRS; CDR2 reads YFSETQ. The V gene end was trimmed by 1 base and the J gene end by 2 bases; junction bases not matched to a gene: 15. The CDR3 is CASSLLAGARERMTYEQYF. The DNA for the CDR3 is TGCGCCAGCAGCTTGCTAGCGGGAGCCCGGGAAAGAATGACCTACGAGCAGTACTTC.

J is TRBJ2-3 and V is TRBV5-1, with 8 bases matching TRBD2. From germline, CDR1 is SGHRS and CDR2 YFSETQ. The CDR3 sequence is 15 residues long. The V segment lost 1 base and the J segment 4 bases; nucleotides outside the gene matches: 5. Written as DNA, the CDR3 is TGCGCCAGCAGCTTGTCTTCGGGAGGGCCAGATACGCAGTATTTT. It codes for CASSLSSGGPDTQYF. The full variable domain, completed using reference TRBV5-1 and TRBJ2-3, is KAGVTQTPRYLIKTRGQQVTLSCSPISGHRSVSWYQQTPGQGLQFLFEYFSETQRNKGNFPGRFSGRQFSNSRSEMNVSTLELGDSALYLCASSLSSGGPDTQYFGPGTRLTVL.

V and J are TRBV11-2 and TRBJ1-2; TRBD1 might be the D (5 bases). This CDR3 is 13 amino acids long. The V end was cut by 6 bases, the J end by 6 bases, with 14 bases between. Germline lookup yields CDR1 SGHAT and CDR2 FQNNGV. This CDR3 reads CASRLRSGNGYTF. In DNA form, the CDR3 reads TGTGCCAGCAGATTAAGGTCAGGGAATGGCTACACCTTC.

The rearrangement links TRBV6-1 to TRBJ2-7; D remains unclear. The CDR3 runs to 13 residues. Germline-derived CDR1 and CDR2 are MNHNS and SASEGT. V gave up 4 bases and J gave up 2 bases, with 9 bases separating them. In DNA, the CDR3 is TGTGCCAGCAGTGCTCACCTAGCCTACGAGCAGTACTTC. Amino acid sequence: CASSAHLAYEQYF.

Worth noting for this clone: A much larger clone is a single base away; this may be a read error. This CDR3 reads CSSSRTGTGGEQYF. The CDR3 DNA follows: TGTTCCAGCAGTAGAACCGGGACAGGGGGCGAGCAGTACTTC. The chain employs TRBV2 and TRBJ2-7; 11 bases fit TRBD1. Germline values: CDR1 SNHLY, CDR2 FYNNEI. This CDR3 is built from 14 residues. The full variable domain, its missing parts supplied by reference TRBV2 and TRBJ2-7, is EPEVTQTPSHQVTQMGQEVILRCVPISNHLYFYWYRQILGQKVEFLVSFYNNEISEKSEIFDDQFSVERPDGSNFTLKIRSTKLEDSAMYFCSSSRTGTGGEQYFGPGTRLTVT.

This clone was seen a handful of times. The V call is TRBV9, the J call TRBJ1-1; 7 bases align to TRBD1. V gave up 3 bases and J gave up 6 bases; unmatched junction bases: 11. Germline CDR1 reads SGDLS; CDR2 reads YYNGEE. The CDR3 is 15 amino acids. The CDR3: CASSATRTGGAEAFF. CDR3 nucleotides: TGTGCCAGCAGCGCAACTCGGACAGGCGGGGCTGAAGCTTTCTTT.

The chain joins TRBV7-3 to TRBJ1-2, with D uncertain. Germline V gives CDR1 SGHTA, CDR2 FQGTGA. The CDR3 covers 12 residues. Between the trimmed V and J ends, which lost 6 bases and 4 bases, there was a span of 9 bases. The CDR3 sequence is CASRVGSYGYTF. The CDR3 nucleotides are TGTGCCAGCAGGGTTGGTAGCTATGGCTACACCTTC.

This chain connects TRBV14 to TRBJ2-7; 7 nucleotides line up with TRBD2. Unmatched junction bases numbered 11, after V lost 4 bases and J lost 5 bases. The CDR3 loop spans 15 amino acids. The germline V gene has CDR1 SGHDN and CDR2 FVKESK. CDR3 sequence: CASSRLGAGENEQYF. The CDR3 DNA follows: TGTGCCAGCAGCCGCCTCGGGGCGGGGGAAAACGAGCAGTACTTC.

This chain joins TRBV2 and TRBJ2-3; the match to TRBD1 covers 12 bases. The CDR3 has 15 amino acids. Trimming at V came to 4 bases and at J to 8 bases, leaving 7 bases not matched to a gene. The V gene's germline CDR1 is SNHLY and CDR2 FYNNEI. The CDR3 DNA reads TGTGCCAGCAGTGCCGGGACAGGGGGCGCCGGTACGCAGTATTTT. Protein: CASSAGTGGAGTQYF.